A single sample gave rise to the 8 T cell receptor beta chains below, sequenced in a study of shared clonotypes between healthy human individuals. It was CD45RO-negative cells, positively selected for CCR7, that made up naive CD8 cells, with terminally differentiated effector memory CD45RA+ cells excluded. Assay used: immunoSEQ multiplex PCR; TCRdb lists only in-frame clones, some missing. The sample carries about 800,000 clones, approximately 96% recorded once. The specimen sequenced was naive CD8+ T cells sorted from blood. These receptors came from a man under 40 in good health.

This chain connects TRBV5-8 to TRBJ2-7; 11 bases are shared with TRBD2. The CDR3 spans 14 residues. V shed 4 bases and J 2 bases; nucleotides not matched to a gene: 2. Germline V gene data show CDR1 as SGHTS and CDR2 as YDEGEE. The DNA for the CDR3 is TGTGCCAGCAGCCCGGGACTAGCGGCCTACGAGCAGTACTTC. Its translation: CASSPGLAAYEQYF.

V is TRBV7-9 and J is TRBJ2-1; D ambiguous. This CDR3 has 14 amino acids. The germline V and J ends were trimmed by 6 bases and 5 bases, with 14 bases remaining between them. Looked up from germline, CDR1 is SEHNR and CDR2 is FQNEAQ (reference sequence). CDR3 coding DNA: TGTGCCAGCAGTCTAGGGATATCCCACAATGAGCAGTTCTTC. It specifies CASSLGISHNEQFF.

The DNA for the CDR3 is TGCGCCAGCAGCCAAGAGATTACAGGGGGCAATCAGCCCCAGCATTTT. This codes for CASSQEITGGNQPQHF. The V and J genes are TRBV4-1 and TRBJ1-5, with 7 bases lining up with TRBD1. Germline assignment: CDR1 MGHRA and CDR2 YSYEKL. Trimming took 0 bases from V and 2 from J; bases not matched to a gene: 4. The CDR3 is made up of 16 amino acids.

This chain connects TRBV14 to TRBJ2-1; the D gene is possibly TRBD1 (6 bases). Trimming took off 0 bases at V and 6 bases at J, with 12 bases between the two ends. CDR1 and CDR2 from the germline V gene are SGHDN and FVKESK. The CDR3 has 15 amino acids. CDR3 protein: CASSQEQGIFNEQFF. CDR3 DNA sequence: TGTGCCAGCAGCCAAGAACAGGGAATATTCAATGAGCAGTTCTTC.

This chain connects TRBV11-2 to TRBJ2-5; 7 nucleotides line up with TRBD2. V shed 6 bases and J 5 bases; nucleotides not matched to a gene: 12. CDR3 size: 15 residues. CDR1 and CDR2 from the germline V gene are SGHAT and FQNNGV. CDR3 coding DNA: TGTGCCAGCAGGGTGTGGGCGGGAGCAGCGGAGACCCAGTACTTC. Protein: CASRVWAGAAETQYF. The full variable domain, in which reference TRBV11-2 and TRBJ2-5 provide the parts outside the CDR3, is EAGVAQSPRYKIIEKRQSVAFWCNPISGHATLYWYQQILGQGPKLLIQFQNNGVVDDSQLPKDRFSAERLKGVDSTLKIQPAKLEDSAVYLCASRVWAGAAETQYFGPGTRLLVL.

The chain uses TRBV7-6 and TRBJ2-7; 13 nucleotides align to TRBD2. V trimming: 5 bases; J trimming: 3 bases; junction bases outside the gene matches: 10. The V gene's germline CDR1 is SGHVS and CDR2 FNYEAQ. CDR3 size: 17 residues. This chain's CDR3 is CASSLYPGLAGSYEQYF. CDR3 sequence (DNA): TGTGCCAGCAGCCTATACCCGGGACTAGCGGGAAGCTACGAGCAGTACTTC.

The chain joins TRBV4-1 to TRBJ2-1; D is undetermined. CDR3 size: 16 residues. V shed 0 bases and J shed 0 bases, with 9 bases lying between them. CDR1 is MGHRA and CDR2 is YSYEKL in the germline V gene. The CDR3 spells CASSQENGNSYNEQFF. The CDR3 coding sequence is TGCGCCAGCAGCCAAGAAAACGGCAACTCCTACAATGAGCAGTTCTTC.

The chain carries TRBV19 and TRBJ1-1, with D perhaps matching TRBD1 (6 bases). CDR3 length: 16 residues. Germline V lookup: CDR1 LNHDA, CDR2 SQIVND (reference sequence). Trimming removed 3 bases at V and 1 base at J, with 15 bases between. This CDR3 is CASSILYRTENTEAFF. CDR3 coding DNA: TGTGCCAGTAGTATTCTGTACCGGACAGAGAACACTGAAGCTTTCTTT.